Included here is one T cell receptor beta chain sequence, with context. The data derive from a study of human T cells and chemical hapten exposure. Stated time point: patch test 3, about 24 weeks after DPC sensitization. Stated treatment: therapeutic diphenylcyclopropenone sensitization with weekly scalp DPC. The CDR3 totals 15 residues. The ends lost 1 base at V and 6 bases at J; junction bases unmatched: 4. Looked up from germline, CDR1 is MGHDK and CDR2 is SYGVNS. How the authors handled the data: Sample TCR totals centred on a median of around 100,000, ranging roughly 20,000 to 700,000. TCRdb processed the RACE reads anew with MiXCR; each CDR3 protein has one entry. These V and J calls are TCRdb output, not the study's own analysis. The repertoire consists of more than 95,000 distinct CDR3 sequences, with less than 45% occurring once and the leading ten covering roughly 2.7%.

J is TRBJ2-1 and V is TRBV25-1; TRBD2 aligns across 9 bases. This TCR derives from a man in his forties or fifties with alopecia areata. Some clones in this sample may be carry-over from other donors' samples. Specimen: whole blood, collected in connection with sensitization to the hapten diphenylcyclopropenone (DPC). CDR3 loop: CASSEWGLAGNEQFF. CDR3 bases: TGTGCCAGCAGTGAATGGGGACTAGCTGGCAATGAGCAGTTCTTC.